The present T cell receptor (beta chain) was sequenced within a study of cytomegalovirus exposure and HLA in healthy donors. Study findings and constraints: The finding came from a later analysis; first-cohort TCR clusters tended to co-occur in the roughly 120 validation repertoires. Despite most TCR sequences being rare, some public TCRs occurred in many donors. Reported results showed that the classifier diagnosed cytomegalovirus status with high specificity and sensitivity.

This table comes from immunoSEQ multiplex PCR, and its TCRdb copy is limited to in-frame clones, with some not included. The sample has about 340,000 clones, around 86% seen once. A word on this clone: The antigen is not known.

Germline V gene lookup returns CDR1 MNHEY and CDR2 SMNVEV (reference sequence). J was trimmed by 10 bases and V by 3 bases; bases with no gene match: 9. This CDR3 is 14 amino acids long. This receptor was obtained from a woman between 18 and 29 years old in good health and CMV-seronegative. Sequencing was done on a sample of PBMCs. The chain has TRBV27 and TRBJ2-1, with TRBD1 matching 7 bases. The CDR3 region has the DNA TGTGCCAGCAGTTTCGGGACAGCCCTCAGGGAGCAGTTCTTC. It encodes CASSFGTALREQFF.